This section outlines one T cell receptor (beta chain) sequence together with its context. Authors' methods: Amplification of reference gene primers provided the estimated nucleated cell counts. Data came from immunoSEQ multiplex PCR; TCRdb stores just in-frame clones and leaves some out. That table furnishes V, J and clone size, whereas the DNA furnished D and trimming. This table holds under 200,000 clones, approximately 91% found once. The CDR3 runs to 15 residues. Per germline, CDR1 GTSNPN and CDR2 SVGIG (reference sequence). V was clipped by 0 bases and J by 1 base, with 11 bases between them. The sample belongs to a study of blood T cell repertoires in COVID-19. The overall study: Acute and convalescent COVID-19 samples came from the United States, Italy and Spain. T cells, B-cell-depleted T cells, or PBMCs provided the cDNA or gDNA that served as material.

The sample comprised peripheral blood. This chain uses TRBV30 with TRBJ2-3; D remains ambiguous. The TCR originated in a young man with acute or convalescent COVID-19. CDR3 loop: CAWSVSIRGTDTQYF. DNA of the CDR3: TGTGCCTGGAGTGTATCCATACGGGGCACAGATACGCAGTATTTT.